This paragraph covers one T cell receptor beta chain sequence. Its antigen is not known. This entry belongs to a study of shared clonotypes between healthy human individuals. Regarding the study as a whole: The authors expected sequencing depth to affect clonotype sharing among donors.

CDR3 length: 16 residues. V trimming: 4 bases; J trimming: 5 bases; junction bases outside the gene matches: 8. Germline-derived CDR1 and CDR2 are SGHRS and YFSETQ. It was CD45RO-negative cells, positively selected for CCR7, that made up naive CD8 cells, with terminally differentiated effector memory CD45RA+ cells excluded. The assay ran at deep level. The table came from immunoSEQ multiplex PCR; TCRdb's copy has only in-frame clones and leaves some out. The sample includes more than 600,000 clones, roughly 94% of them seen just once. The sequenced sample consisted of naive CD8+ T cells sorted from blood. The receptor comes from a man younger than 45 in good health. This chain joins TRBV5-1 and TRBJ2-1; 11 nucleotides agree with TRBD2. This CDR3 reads CASSILAGGPDNEQFF. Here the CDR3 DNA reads TGCGCCAGCAGCATCTTAGCGGGAGGGCCGGACAATGAGCAGTTCTTC.